This T cell receptor beta chain was sequenced for a study of OX40 agonist ivuxolimab in advanced cancers. This clone occurred a few times. The CDR3 has 16 residues. The germline V gene encodes CDR1 LNHDA and CDR2 SQIVND (reference sequence). V was shortened by 7 bases and J by 9 bases, with 24 bases between the two germline ends. Here immunoSEQ multiplex PCR was the method, and the copy in TCRdb shows in-frame clones only, minus some. Among fewer than 100,000 clones listed, over 90% were seen once. This TCR was recovered from an adult with an advanced solid tumor such as melanoma, head and neck, liver or kidney cancer. The sample in question was CD4+ or CD8+ T cells sorted from blood, obtained in a trial of the OX40 agonist ivuxolimab. The chain is built from TRBV19 and TRBJ2-2, with D possibly being TRBD2 (5 bases). For the CDR3, the DNA is TGTGCCAGTACCCCCTTCCCCCCTGGACTTTACCGGGAGCTGTTTTTT. It encodes CASTPFPPGLYRELFF.